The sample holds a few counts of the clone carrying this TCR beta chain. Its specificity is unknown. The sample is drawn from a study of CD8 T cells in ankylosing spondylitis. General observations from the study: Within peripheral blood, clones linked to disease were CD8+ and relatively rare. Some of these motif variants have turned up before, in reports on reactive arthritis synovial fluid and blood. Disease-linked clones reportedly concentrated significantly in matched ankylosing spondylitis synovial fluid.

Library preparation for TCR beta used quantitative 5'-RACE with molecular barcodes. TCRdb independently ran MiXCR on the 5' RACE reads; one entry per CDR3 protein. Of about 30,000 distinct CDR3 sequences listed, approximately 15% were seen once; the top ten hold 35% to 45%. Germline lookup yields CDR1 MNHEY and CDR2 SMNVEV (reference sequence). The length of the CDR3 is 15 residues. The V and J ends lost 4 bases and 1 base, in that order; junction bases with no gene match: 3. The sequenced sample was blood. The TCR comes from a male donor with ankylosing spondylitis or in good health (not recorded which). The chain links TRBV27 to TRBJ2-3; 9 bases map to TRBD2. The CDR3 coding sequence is TGTGCCAGCAGTTCACGGACTAGCGGCACAGATACGCAGTATTTT. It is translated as CASSSRTSGTDTQYF.